The 24 T cell receptor beta chains below come from one sample, sequenced in a study of T cell repertoires in aging, cancer and after chemotherapy. Multiplex touch-down PCR with TRB-A/B primers amplified rearranged V-D-J TRB sequences. TCRdb passed the multiplex PCR reads through MiXCR, listing each CDR3 protein once. The data contain some 9,000 distinct CDR3 sequences, roughly 25% of them singletons. The template was genomic DNA from peripheral blood, not RNA. The sample taken for sequencing was blood. These receptors were collected from a human donor with a blood cancer.

In its sample, this clonotype was seen many times. The V call is TRBV7-9, the J call TRBJ2-5, with D unclear. The V and J ends lost 0 bases and 5 bases respectively, with 1 base between them. The V gene's germline CDR1 is SEHNR and CDR2 FQNEAQ (reference sequence). The CDR3 has 11 residues. This CDR3 is CASSLAETQYF. The CDR3 nucleotides are TGTGCCAGCAGCTTAGCGGAGACCCAGTACTTC.

The chain links TRBV10-3 to TRBJ1-1; 10 positions agree with TRBD1. Trimming took 4 bases from V and 5 from J; bases not matched to a gene: 10. Looked up from germline, CDR1 is ENHRY and CDR2 is SYGVKD. The CDR3 is 16 amino acids. The CDR3 nucleotides are TGTGCCATCAGTGCCCGGGACAGGGGTCCCTCTACTGAAGCTTTCTTT. The encoded protein is CAISARDRGPSTEAFF.

This clonotype is termed medium-sized. The rearrangement links TRBV6-2 or TRBV6-3 to TRBJ1-1; D unclear. Germline V gives CDR1 MNHEY, CDR2 SVGEGT. The CDR3 totals 13 residues. Trimming left V 2 bases short and J 2 bases short, with 6 bases between. This CDR3 reads CASSYPGNTEAFF. The CDR3 DNA is TGTGCCAGCAGTTACCCCGGTAACACTGAAGCTTTCTTT.

The rearrangement links TRBV13 to TRBJ1-4, with a tentative D call TRBD1 (5 bases). CDR1 PRHDT and CDR2 FYEKMQ come from the germline V gene (reference sequence). Trimming stripped 6 bases from V and 0 bases from J, with 17 bases between. This CDR3 has 17 residues. The CDR3 reads CASSDAGGSATNEKLFF. CDR3 sequence (DNA): TGTGCCAGCAGTGATGCGGGGGGAAGTGCAACTAATGAAAAACTGTTTTTT.

The rearrangement uses TRBV6-2 or TRBV6-3 and TRBJ2-6; the D gene is possibly TRBD2 (5 bases). The CDR3 has 19 amino acids. Germline V gene lookup returns CDR1 MNHEY and CDR2 SVGEGT. The V and J ends lost 0 bases and 0 bases respectively, with 15 bases between them. The DNA of the CDR3 is TGTGCCAGCAGTTACTCTTTCGGCGGGCTCCACTCTGGGGCCAACGTCCTGACTTTC. Residues: CASSYSFGGLHSGANVLTF.

This clonotype is judged medium-sized (0.01 to 0.1%). The chain recombines TRBV6-2 or TRBV6-3 with TRBJ2-5, with TRBD1 matching over 8 bases. CDR1 MNHEY and CDR2 SVGEGT come from the germline V gene. The CDR3 extends over 17 amino acids. The V gene end was trimmed by 2 bases and the J gene end by 2 bases; junction bases not matched to a gene: 10. The CDR3 protein is CASSYPSGQVYQETQYF. The DNA for the CDR3 is TGTGCCAGCAGTTACCCATCGGGACAGGTCTATCAAGAGACCCAGTACTTC.

This clonotype has ten or more counts. The chain is built from TRBV6-6 and TRBJ1-3; TRBD1 might be the D (6 bases). The V gene lost 0 bases and the J gene lost 0 bases, with 12 bases spanning the gap. From germline, CDR1 is MNHNY and CDR2 SVGAGI (reference sequence). The CDR3 loop spans 17 amino acids. As DNA, the CDR3 is TGTGCCAGCAGTTACTCGAGGGGGGCCTCCTCTGGAAACACCATATATTTT. Its protein product is CASSYSRGASSGNTIYF.

Judged by abundance, this clonotype is medium-sized. This chain joins TRBV18 and TRBJ1-4, with a possible D match to TRBD1 (6 bases). This CDR3 spans 13 amino acids. In germline, CDR1 is KGHSH, CDR2 LQKENI. With 4 bases removed from V and 5 bases from J, the gap between germline ends came to 8 bases. The CDR3 sequence is CASSRGQNEKLFF. The CDR3 region has the DNA TGTGCCAGCTCACGTGGACAGAATGAAAAACTGTTTTTT.

This clonotype qualifies as medium-sized (0.01 to 0.1%). J is TRBJ2-3 and V is TRBV29-1; possibly TRBD1 for D (5 bases). The V gene's germline CDR1 is SQVTM and CDR2 ANQGSEA. CDR3 size: 13 residues. The germline V and J ends were trimmed by 8 bases and 2 bases, with 14 bases remaining between them. The CDR3 sequence: CSLGQGYTDTQYF. The CDR3 DNA sequence: TGCAGCCTCGGCCAGGGCTACACAGATACGCAGTATTTT.

The rearrangement uses TRBV5-4 and TRBJ1-1; 9 bases line up with TRBD1. The CDR3 has 14 residues. J was trimmed by 4 bases and V by 4 bases; bases with no gene match: 5. Germline CDR1 reads SGHNT; CDR2 reads YYREEE (reference sequence). As DNA, the CDR3 is TGTGCCAGCAGCCAACAGGGGGCCAGCACTGAAGCTTTCTTT. It is translated as CASSQQGASTEAFF. Filled out from reference TRBV5-4 and TRBJ1-1, the complete variable domain reads ETGVTQSPTHLIKTRGQQVTLRCSSQSGHNTVSWYQQALGQGPQFIFQYYREEENGRGNFPPRFSGLQFPNYSSELNVNALELDDSALYLCASSQQGASTEAFFGQGTRLTVV.

In this sample, this clonotype turned up a few times. The rearrangement uses TRBV7-2 and TRBJ2-7; 10 nucleotides match TRBD1. V shed 3 bases, J shed 6 bases, and the junction held 8 bases outside the gene matches. Per the germline V gene, CDR1 is SGHTA and CDR2 is FQGNSA. The CDR3 loop spans 15 amino acids. The DNA of the CDR3 is TGTGCCAGCAGCTTTGCCGGACAGGGGGTCGGCGAGCAGTACTTC. This sequence encodes CASSFAGQGVGEQYF.

This clonotype was picked up a small number of times. This rearrangement joins TRBV4-3 to TRBJ1-2; D not resolved. Looked up from germline, CDR1 is LGHNA and CDR2 is YSLEER. Deletions cut 1 base from V and 2 bases from J, with 8 bases between. The CDR3 runs to 14 residues. CDR3 in DNA: TGCGCCAGCAGCCAAGTGCTGGGGAACTATGGCTACACCTTC. Translated: CASSQVLGNYGYTF.

By proportion, this clonotype is medium-sized (0.01 to 0.1%). The chain has TRBV18 and TRBJ2-5, with no clear D. The germline gives CDR1 KGHSH, CDR2 LQKENI. This CDR3 comprises 13 residues. V lost 2 bases and J 4 bases, leaving 8 bases between the germline ends. CDR3 in amino acids: CASSPREAETQYF. CDR3 nucleotides: TGTGCCAGCTCACCAAGAGAGGCAGAGACCCAGTACTTC.

This clonotype was detected only a few times. As DNA, the CDR3 is TGTGCCAGCAGCGACGTTGGAGCAACTAATGAAAAACTGTTTTTT. The encoded protein is CASSDVGATNEKLFF. The J gene is TRBJ1-4, the V gene TRBV6-4; D gene uncertain. The CDR3 runs to 15 residues. Between the trimmed V and J ends, which lost 6 bases and 0 bases, there was a span of 11 bases. Germline CDR1 and CDR2: MRHNA and SNTAGT.

This clonotype is medium-sized in the sample. V usage is TRBV5-4 and J usage is TRBJ1-2; possibly TRBD1 for D (5 bases). The CDR3 has 15 residues. The germline V gene encodes CDR1 SGHNT and CDR2 YYREEE (reference sequence). Trimming cost V 4 bases and J 6 bases, with 19 bases left between them. As DNA, the CDR3 is TGTGCCAGCAGCGGCGAGGGACTTCCTGTCCATGGCTACACCTTC. The encoded protein is CASSGEGLPVHGYTF.

This clonotype turned up a few times. The chain uses TRBV7-2 and TRBJ1-6, with D possibly TRBD1 on 6 matching bases. CDR3 length equals 15 residues. CDR1 and CDR2 from the germline V gene are SGHTA and FQGNSA. Trimming pared 5 bases from V and 10 bases from J, leaving 18 bases between. CDR3 amino acids: CASSPPSGGGSPLHF. The CDR3 DNA follows: TGTGCCAGCAGCCCCCCCAGCGGGGGCGGCTCACCCCTCCACTTT.

This clonotype is judged medium-sized. The rearrangement joins TRBV19 to TRBJ2-4; the D is unclear. The CDR3 sequence is 15 residues long. Germline assignment: CDR1 LNHDA and CDR2 SQIVND (reference sequence). V dropped 1 base and J dropped 0 bases, with 7 bases sitting between them. Here the CDR3 reads CASSIAPVAKNIQYF. The CDR3 nucleotides are TGTGCCAGTAGTATAGCTCCCGTAGCCAAAAACATTCAGTACTTC.

The chain has TRBV5-6 and TRBJ1-5; D possibly corresponds to TRBD1 (5 bases). Per germline, CDR1 SGHDT and CDR2 YYEEEE. This CDR3 contains 15 residues. V lost 4 bases and J lost 2, with 13 bases in between. CDR3: CASSIGDGGNQPQHF. In nucleotides, the CDR3 is TGTGCCAGCAGCATCGGGGACGGGGGCAATCAGCCCCAGCATTTT.

By frequency in the sample, this clonotype is medium-sized (0.01 to 0.1%). In DNA, the CDR3 is TGTGCCAGCGCAGACACTCGTAATCAGCCCCAGCATTTT. Translation gives CASADTRNQPQHF. The V and J genes are TRBV6-5 and TRBJ1-5; D is ambiguous. Trimming shortened V by 8 bases and J by 4 bases, and 12 bases separated the two germline ends. The V gene's germline CDR1 is MNHEY and CDR2 SVGAGI. This CDR3 comprises 13 residues.

By share, this clonotype ranks as medium-sized (0.01 to 0.1%). The chain carries TRBV6-1 and TRBJ2-2; D may be TRBD1 or TRBD2 (5 bases each). Germline V lookup: CDR1 MNHNS, CDR2 SASEGT. There are 17 residues in the CDR3. V was pared by 11 bases and J by 0 bases, with 22 bases between. The CDR3 protein is CAVLETAAFANTGELFF. Here the CDR3 DNA reads TGTGCCGTCCTCGAGACAGCGGCCTTTGCGAACACCGGGGAGCTGTTTTTT.

V and J are TRBV5-1 and TRBJ1-4; TRBD1 aligns across 8 bases. The CDR3 loop spans 14 amino acids. Germline V lookup: CDR1 SGHRS, CDR2 YFSETQ. Losses at the gene ends were 5 bases for V and 4 bases for J; bases not matched to a gene: 4. The CDR3 nucleotides are TGCGCCAGCAGGAGGACAGGGCTTAATGAAAAACTGTTTTTT. Amino acids: CASRRTGLNEKLFF.

This chain uses TRBV6-2 or TRBV6-3 with TRBJ1-1; 9 nucleotides match TRBD1. Per germline, CDR1 MNHEY and CDR2 SVGEGT. This CDR3 comprises 14 residues. Trimming cost V 0 bases and J 10 bases; bases outside gene matches: 6. The CDR3 region has the DNA TGTGCCAGCAGTTACTCCGGGACAGGGTACGGAGCTTTCTTT. Residues: CASSYSGTGYGAFF.

As regards this clonotype: One base away lies a much larger clone, so this may be a sequencing read error. The rearrangement joins TRBV10-3 to TRBJ2-7, with D possibly called TRBD1 or TRBD2 (6 bases each). CDR1 and CDR2 from the germline V gene are ENHRY and SYGVKD. The CDR3 is 16 amino acids. As DNA, the CDR3 is TGTGCCATCAGTGAGAGGCCAACGGCAGGGGAGGACGAGCAGCACTTC. It codes for CAISERPTAGEDEQHF.

CDR3 sequence reads: CASKIGTGDTYEQYF. CDR3 coding DNA: TGTGCCAGCAAAATCGGGACAGGGGACACCTACGAGCAGTACTTC. The rearrangement links TRBV27 to TRBJ2-7; 10 bases map to TRBD1. CDR3 length: 15 residues. The ends lost 7 bases at V and 2 bases at J; junction bases unmatched: 8. CDR1 and CDR2 (germline): MNHEY, SMNVEV (reference sequence).